This is a list of T cell receptor beta chains from one sample in a study of cytomegalovirus exposure and HLA in healthy donors. Generated by immunoSEQ multiplex PCR, the TCRdb table keeps only in-frame clones and is missing some. The profile shows some 140,000 clones, 60% to 85% of them singletons. Source material: PBMCs. Receptors were obtained from a woman aged 18 to 35 in good health and CMV-seronegative. The CDR3 runs from the conserved cysteine through the conserved F or W. A D gene is named only where the DNA matches it firmly. Size tells how often a clone was seen (once, few, many) or the class of an expanded clone, and some rows leave it out.

size	V	J	D	DNA	CDR3
.	TRBV5-1	TRBJ2-1	.	TGCGCCAGCAGCCCCGGTGGGGGGAAAGATGAGCAGTTCTTC	CASSPGGGKDEQFF
.	TRBV6-5	TRBJ2-7	.	TGTGCCAGCAGTTTGACAGTTCCCGTAAATCACGAGCAGTACTTC	CASSLTVPVNHEQYF
few	TRBV6-5	TRBJ1-2	.	TGTGCCAGCAGTTCCTATCACAGGTCCTATGGCTACACCTTC	CASSSYHRSYGYTF
.	TRBV5-1	TRBJ1-1	TRBD1	TGCGCCAGCAGCTTGGGGGCAGGGGGCGGATACGACACTGAAGCTTTCTTT	CASSLGAGGGYDTEAFF
.	TRBV5-8	TRBJ1-5	TRBD1	TGTGCCAGCAGCTCTCCGGACAGGGGGCCTTATCAGCCCCAGCATTTT	CASSSPDRGPYQPQHF
once	TRBV18	TRBJ2-7	.	TGTGCCAGCTCACCACGTTCGAGAGTCCGCTACGAGCAGTACTTC	CASSPRSRVRYEQYF
.	TRBV25-1	TRBJ2-5	TRBD1	TGTGCCAGCAGTGGGACAGGTGGATTGGAAGAGACCCAGTACTTC	CASSGTGGLEETQYF
.	TRBV5-1	TRBJ2-3	TRBD2	TGCGCCAGCAGCACCGGGAGGAGGACAGATACGCAGTATTTT	CASSTGRRTDTQYF
.	TRBV5-6	TRBJ2-3	.	TGTGCCAGCAGCTTGGGGGCAGGGGGCACAGATACGCAGTATTTT	CASSLGAGGTDTQYF
.	TRBV6-1	TRBJ1-4	.	TGTGCCAGCAGCCCTATCGGGGAAAAACTGTTTTTT	CASSPIGEKLFF
.	TRBV29-1	TRBJ2-3	TRBD2	TGCAGCGTTGAGGGGCTAGCGGGAGGGCTGACAGATACGCAGTATTTT	CSVEGLAGGLTDTQYF
.	TRBV5-4	TRBJ2-1	TRBD2	TGTGCCAGCAGCTTGGTAGCGGGAGGGCCGGTTGAGCAGTTCTTC	CASSLVAGGPVEQFF
.	TRBV2	TRBJ1-1	.	TGTGCCAGCAGGGAACAGGGCGACGAAGCTTTCTTT	CASREQGDEAFF
.	TRBV30	TRBJ2-5	TRBD2	TGTGCCTGGAGTCCTAGCGGGAGGAATCAAGAGACCCAGTACTTC	CAWSPSGRNQETQYF
few	TRBV5-1	TRBJ1-2	TRBD1	TGCGCCAGCAGCTTGGGACAGGGTGATGGCTACACCTTC	CASSLGQGDGYTF
.	TRBV12-5	TRBJ1-2	.	TGTGCTAGTGGCAACTACACCTTC	CASGNYTF
.	TRBV2	TRBJ2-7	.	TGTGCCAGCAGGACAGGGACTTTATCTCACGAGCAGTACTTC	CASRTGTLSHEQYF
.	TRBV6-1	TRBJ2-1	.	TGTGCCAGCAAATTGACCGCGGGTGAGCAGTTCTTC	CASKLTAGEQFF
.	TRBV18	TRBJ2-3	.	TGTGCCAGCTCACCGCAACAGGTTAGCACAGATACGCAGTATTTT	CASSPQQVSTDTQYF
.	TRBV27	TRBJ2-5	.	TGTGCCAGCAGCCCCCCCTGGGAGGTTAATCAAGAGACCCAGTACTTC	CASSPPWEVNQETQYF
.	TRBV4-1	TRBJ2-1	.	TGCGCCAGCAGCCGCCTAACAGGGGGGGCTGTAGGGGAGCAGTTCTTC	CASSRLTGGAVGEQFF
.	TRBV4-2	TRBJ2-2	.	TGTGCCAGCAGCCAAGAAGAGGGAGTGAACACCGGGGAGCTGTTTTTT	CASSQEEGVNTGELFF
.	TRBV7-9	TRBJ2-2	TRBD2	TGTGCCAGCAGCGAAGAAACTAGCGGCTACACCGGGGAGCTGTTTTTT	CASSEETSGYTGELFF
.	TRBV5-4	TRBJ2-2	TRBD2	TGTGCCAGCAGCCGACTAGCGGGAATGTACCACCGGGAGCTGTTTTTT	CASSRLAGMYHRELFF
.	TRBV12-2	TRBJ2-3	.	TGTGCAAGTCGCTTCAAGCCCAGGCCTCGCCTCACAGATACGCAGTATTTT	CASRFKPRPRLTDTQYF
.	TRBV30	TRBJ2-1	TRBD2	TGTGCCTGGAGTGCGGGAGGGCCGTCGAATGAGCAGTTCTTC	CAWSAGGPSNEQFF
.	TRBV18	TRBJ1-1	.	TGTGCCAGCTCACCACCGGTCAGGGGAACGAGGAACACTGAAGCTTTCTTT	CASSPPVRGTRNTEAFF
.	TRBV30	TRBJ2-3	.	TGTGCCTGGAGTCCGGGAACCACAGATACGCAGTATTTT	CAWSPGTTDTQYF
.	TRBV6-1	TRBJ1-5	.	TGTGCCATCAGTGAGCCCTTAGGGACGGCGGGAAGAAGGAAGCCCCAGCATTTT	CAISEPLGTAGRRKPQHF
few	TRBV6-1	TRBJ1-3	.	TGTGCCAGCAGTAGAATCACGGTGGGAAACACCATATATTTT	CASSRITVGNTIYF
.	TRBV6-1	TRBJ1-5	.	TGTGCCAGCAGTGAAGGGCGGACACAGCCCCAGCATTTT	CASSEGRTQPQHF
.	TRBV14	TRBJ1-2	.	TGTGCCAGCAGCCAAGGCGAGTATGGCTACACCTTC	CASSQGEYGYTF
few	TRBV5-1	TRBJ2-1	TRBD2	TGCGCCAGCAGCTTGGCTCCGGGAGGGCGGCCCTACAATGAGCAGTTCTTC	CASSLAPGGRPYNEQFF
.	TRBV2	TRBJ2-1	.	TGTGCCAGCAGTGAACGGAGACAGGACCCGTTCTTC	CASSERRQDPFF
.	TRBV7-2	TRBJ1-1	.	TGTGCCAGCAGCTGGGGCGGGGGCACTGAAGCTTTCTTT	CASSWGGGTEAFF
few	TRBV7-9	TRBJ1-1	.	TGTGCCAGCAGCTTCACGGGGTGGACTGAAGCTTTCTTT	CASSFTGWTEAFF
.	TRBV10-3	TRBJ2-5	.	TGTGCCATCAGTGAGTCGACACGGAAAGAGACCCAGTACTTC	CAISESTRKETQYF
.	TRBV2	TRBJ1-2	.	TGTGCCAGCAGCGAGTTACAGGGAATGGGCGGCTACACCTTC	CASSELQGMGGYTF
once	TRBV4-1	TRBJ2-7	TRBD1	TGCGCCAGCAGCCAAGTTCAGGGGGACTACGAGCAGTACTTC	CASSQVQGDYEQYF
.	TRBV11-2	TRBJ2-7	.	TGTGCCAGCAGCTATACAGGTAGTACCTACGAGCAGTACTTC	CASSYTGSTYEQYF
.	TRBV2	TRBJ1-2	.	TGTGCCAGCGGGTCGGGACTACCACCCTATGGCTACACCTTC	CASGSGLPPYGYTF